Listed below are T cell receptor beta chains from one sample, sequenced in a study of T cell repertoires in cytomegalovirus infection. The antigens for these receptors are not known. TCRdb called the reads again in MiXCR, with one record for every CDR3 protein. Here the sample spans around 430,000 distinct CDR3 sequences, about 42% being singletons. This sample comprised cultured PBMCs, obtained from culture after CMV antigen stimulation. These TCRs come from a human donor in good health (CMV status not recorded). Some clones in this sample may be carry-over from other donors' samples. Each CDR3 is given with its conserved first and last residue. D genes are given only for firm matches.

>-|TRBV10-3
CAISESRFTTNTEAFF
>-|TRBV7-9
CASSFDAGTQAFF
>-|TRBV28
CASSRIGKRGSPLHF
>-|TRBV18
CASSQGVGGNQPQHF
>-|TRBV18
CASSPPRGGSGTDTQYF
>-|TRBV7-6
CASSAPFGLLHF
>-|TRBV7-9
CASSLDYTEQYF
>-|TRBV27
CASSPRVFPLDGLNQPQHF
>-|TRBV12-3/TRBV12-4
CASSSRHIYEQYF
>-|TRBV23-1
CASSGSSTDTQYF
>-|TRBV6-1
CASSERGVSPLHF
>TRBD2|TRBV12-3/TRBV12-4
CASTIAGGTTGELFF
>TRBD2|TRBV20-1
CSATTERGVYNEQFF
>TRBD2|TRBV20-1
CSARRVLAGAGELFF
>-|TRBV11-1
CASSFYEGDTEAFF
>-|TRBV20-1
CSATPRVNEQFF
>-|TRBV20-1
CSAGWTGDTQYF
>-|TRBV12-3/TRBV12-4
CASSLGVGTALFF
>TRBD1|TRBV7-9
CASSLTPDRVKGHEQFF
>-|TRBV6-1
CASSEAHEDEQFF
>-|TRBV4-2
CASTKGYEQYF
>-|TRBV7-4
CASSSPGSNYGYTF
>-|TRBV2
CASSTVTPGETQYF
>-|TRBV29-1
CSVAGSNVDTQYF
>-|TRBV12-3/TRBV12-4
CASSFGAVTDTQYF
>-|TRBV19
CASSMSAGVNQPQHF
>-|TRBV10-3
CAISGRGQETQYF
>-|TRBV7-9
CASSTRGWADTQYF
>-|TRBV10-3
CATQGTGEQYF
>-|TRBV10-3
CAISESRWNHYGYTF
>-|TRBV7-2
CASSLLRVGGYTF
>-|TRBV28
CASSLRDNLYEQYF
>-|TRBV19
CASSIEPPLTVYNEQFF
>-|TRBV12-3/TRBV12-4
CASRETSEQFF
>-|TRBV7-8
CASSLVASSGETQYF
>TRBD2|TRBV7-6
CASSYTSGQSHF
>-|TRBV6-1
CASRRGVANEQFF
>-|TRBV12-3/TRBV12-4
CASSSWGSRAGETQYF
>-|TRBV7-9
CASSLGLVGQFF
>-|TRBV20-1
CSARDPRGSSYEQYF
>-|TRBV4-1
CASSYTGLEETQYF
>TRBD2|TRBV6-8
CASSYMTSGEWFF
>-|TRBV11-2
CASSLDWSGNTIYF
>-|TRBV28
CASWNSGVSNQPQHF
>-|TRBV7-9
CASSYAVLSEQFF
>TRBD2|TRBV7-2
CASSPPGLAIAYEQYF
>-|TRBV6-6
CAARPGRGNYEQYF
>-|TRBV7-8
CASSLQQGDTGELFF
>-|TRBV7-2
CASSLGGTVNTEAFF
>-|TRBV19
CASRDWGTKEASYTQYF
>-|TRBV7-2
CASSEIMNTEAFF
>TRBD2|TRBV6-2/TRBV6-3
CASSYSIREGAYEQYF
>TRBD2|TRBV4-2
CASSYGTSGGDNEQFF
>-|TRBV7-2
CASSYREGTYEQYF
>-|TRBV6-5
CASRNDGRRYQETQYF